These T cell receptor beta chains were read from a single sample in a study of blood T cell repertoires in COVID-19. Assay used: immunoSEQ multiplex PCR; TCRdb lists only in-frame clones, some missing. Of 250,000 to 300,000 clones detected, approximately 91% appear once; the ten largest clones hold approximately 0.8%. The sequencing sample was made of peripheral blood. All receptors derive from a woman aged 25-40 years with acute or convalescent COVID-19. CDR3s include the opening cysteine and the closing phenylalanine or tryptophan. D genes are given only for firm matches. Rows may omit the clone size; those that give it use once, few, many or a size class.

clone_size j_call d_call v_call cdr3_nt cdr3_aa
. TRBJ2-4 . TRBV30 TGTGCCTGGAACAGGGAGCTAGCCAAAAACATTCAGTACTTC CAWNRELAKNIQYF
. TRBJ1-1 . TRBV29-1 TGCAGCGCGGAAAGTCAGGGAACGGCTTTCTTT CSAESQGTAFF
. TRBJ1-6 TRBD1 TRBV4-1 TGCGCCAGCAGCCAAGGGACAGGGAAAATAGCAATTTCACCCCTCCACTTT CASSQGTGKIAISPLHF
once TRBJ2-7 TRBD2 TRBV27 TGTGCCAGCAGGGGACTAGTTACCTACGAGCAGTACTTC CASRGLVTYEQYF
. TRBJ2-1 TRBD2 TRBV29-1 TGCAGCGCAATCGGGACTAGCGGGAAAAAAACCTACAATGAGCAGTTCTTC CSAIGTSGKKTYNEQFF
. TRBJ1-2 . TRBV9 TGTGCCAGCAGCGCAGATGACGGACAATACTATGGCTACACCTTC CASSADDGQYYGYTF
. TRBJ2-2 . TRBV5-6 TGTGCCAGCAGCTCAGTCGGGGAATACACCGGGGAGCTGTTTTTT CASSSVGEYTGELFF
. TRBJ2-6 TRBD2 TRBV7-8 TGTGCCAGCAGCGAAGGTGGGGGACTAGCGGTCTCTGGGGCCAACGTCCTGACTTTC CASSEGGGLAVSGANVLTF
. TRBJ1-5 . TRBV19 TGTGCCAGTAGTCCGAACGACGGACTTAATCAGCCCCAGCATTTT CASSPNDGLNQPQHF
. TRBJ2-1 TRBD2 TRBV3-1/TRBV3-2 TGTGCCAGCACCCCCACCTCCAGCGGGAGCAGCAATGAGCAGTTCTTC CASTPTSSGSSNEQFF
. TRBJ2-7 . TRBV29-1 TGCAGCGTTTCCTCCTCCCCCGGGAGATTATACGAGCAGTACTTC CSVSSSPGRLYEQYF
. TRBJ2-3 TRBD2 TRBV15 TGTGCCACCAGCCGGGGGTATAGCGGGAGCGGGCCGGTAGATACGCAGTATTTT CATSRGYSGSGPVDTQYF